This T cell receptor (beta chain) was captured in a study of cytomegalovirus exposure and HLA in healthy donors. V gave up 2 bases and J gave up 6 bases; unmatched junction bases: 12. This CDR3 is 19 amino acids long. Germline V lookup: CDR1 MNHEY, CDR2 SMNVEV (reference sequence). In the PCR, 60 Vbeta and 13 Jbeta primers were used. Data came from immunoSEQ multiplex PCR; TCRdb stores just in-frame clones and leaves some out. This sample has fewer than 100,000 clones, with 78% found just once. The chain has TRBV27 and TRBJ2-3; 15 bases are shared with TRBD2. Sequencing was performed on PBMCs. This receptor was identified in a male donor in good health and CMV-seropositive. The CDR3 region is CASSLPPWTSGREGDTQYF. CDR3 coding DNA: TGTGCCAGCAGTTTACCACCATGGACTAGCGGGAGGGAGGGGGATACGCAGTATTTT.